This T cell receptor (beta chain) was sequenced during a study of CD8 T cells in Susac syndrome. Study-wide findings and caveats: In Susac syndrome, the CD4+ T cell repertoires did not show clonal expansion.

With random hexamers, reverse transcription was performed on roughly 0.45 to 1 ug of RNA. Amplification of TCR beta CDR3 used immunoSEQ multiplex PCR across 54 Vbeta and 13 Jbeta. TCRdb re-called the immunoSEQ multiplex PCR reads with MiXCR, one entry per CDR3 protein. The sample shows 150,000 to 200,000 distinct CDR3 sequences, over 75% of them seen only once. Comments on this clonotype: The antigen remains undetermined.

V was trimmed by 0 bases and J by 2 bases, leaving 11 bases between them. This CDR3 spans 16 amino acids. Germline V gives CDR1 MNHNY, CDR2 SVGAGI (reference sequence). The sample taken for sequencing was CD4+ T cells from PBMCs. The V and J genes are TRBV6-6 and TRBJ1-5; a possible D gene is TRBD1 (6 bases). The sequence derives from a human donor with Susac syndrome. CDR3 protein: CASSYSMGAGNQPQHF. CDR3 in DNA: TGTGCCAGCAGTTACTCGATGGGGGCTGGCAATCAGCCCCAGCATTTT.